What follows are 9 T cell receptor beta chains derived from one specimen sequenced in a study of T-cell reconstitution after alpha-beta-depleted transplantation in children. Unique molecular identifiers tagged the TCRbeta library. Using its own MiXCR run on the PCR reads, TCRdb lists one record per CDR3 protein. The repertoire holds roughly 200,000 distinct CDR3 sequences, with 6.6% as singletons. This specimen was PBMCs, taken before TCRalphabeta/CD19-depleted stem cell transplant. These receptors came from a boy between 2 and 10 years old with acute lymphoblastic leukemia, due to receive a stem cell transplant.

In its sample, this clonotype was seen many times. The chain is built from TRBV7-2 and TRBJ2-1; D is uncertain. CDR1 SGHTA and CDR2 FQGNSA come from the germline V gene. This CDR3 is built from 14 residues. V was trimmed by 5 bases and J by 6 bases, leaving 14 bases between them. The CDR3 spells CASSESWGINEQFF. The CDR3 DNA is TGTGCCAGCAGCGAGTCCTGGGGAATCAATGAGCAGTTCTTC.

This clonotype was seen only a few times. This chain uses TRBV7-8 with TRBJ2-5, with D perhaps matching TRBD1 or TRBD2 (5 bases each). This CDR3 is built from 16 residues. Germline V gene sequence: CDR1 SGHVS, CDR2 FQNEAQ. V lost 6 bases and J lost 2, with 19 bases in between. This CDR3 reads CASRPNRGGGQETQYF. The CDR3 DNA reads TGTGCCAGCAGGCCAAACCGGGGCGGTGGGCAAGAGACCCAGTACTTC.

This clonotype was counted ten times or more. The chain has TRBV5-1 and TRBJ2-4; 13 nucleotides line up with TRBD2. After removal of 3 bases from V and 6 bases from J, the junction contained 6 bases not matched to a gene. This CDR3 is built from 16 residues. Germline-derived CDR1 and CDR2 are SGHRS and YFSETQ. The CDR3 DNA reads TGCGCCAGCAGCTCCTACACTAGCGGGGGGGCAAACATTCAGTACTTC. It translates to CASSSYTSGGANIQYF.

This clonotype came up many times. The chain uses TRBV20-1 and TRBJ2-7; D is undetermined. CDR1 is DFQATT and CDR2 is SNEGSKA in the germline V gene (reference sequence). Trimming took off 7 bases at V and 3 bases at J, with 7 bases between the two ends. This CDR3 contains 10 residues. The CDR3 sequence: CSGRIYEQYF. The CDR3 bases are TGCAGTGGCAGGATCTACGAGCAGTACTTC.

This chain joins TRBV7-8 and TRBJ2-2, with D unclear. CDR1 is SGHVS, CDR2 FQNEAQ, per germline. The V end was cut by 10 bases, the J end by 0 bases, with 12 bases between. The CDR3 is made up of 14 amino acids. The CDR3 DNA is TGTGCCACCTTGACCGCCGCGAACACCGGGGAGCTGTTTTTT. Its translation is CATLTAANTGELFF.

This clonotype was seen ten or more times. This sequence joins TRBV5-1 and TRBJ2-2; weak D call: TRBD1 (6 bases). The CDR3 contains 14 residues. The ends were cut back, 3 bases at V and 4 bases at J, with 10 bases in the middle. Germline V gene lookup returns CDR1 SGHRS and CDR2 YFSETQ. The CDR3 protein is CASSSFRGTGELFF. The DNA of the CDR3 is TGCGCCAGCAGCTCGTTCAGGGGCACCGGGGAGCTGTTTTTT.

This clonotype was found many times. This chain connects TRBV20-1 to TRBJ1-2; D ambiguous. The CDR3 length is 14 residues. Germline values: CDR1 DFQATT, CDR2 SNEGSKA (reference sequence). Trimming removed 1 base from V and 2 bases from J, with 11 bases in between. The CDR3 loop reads CSARVGGSNYGYTF. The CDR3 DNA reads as TGCAGTGCTAGAGTAGGAGGGTCCAACTATGGCTACACCTTC.

CDR3 nucleotides: TGTGCCAGCAGCCCCCTTGATGGGGGGCACTACGAGCAGTACTTC. Its translation is CASSPLDGGHYEQYF. The chain is built from TRBV11-2 and TRBJ2-7; D may match TRBD1 or TRBD2 (6 bases each). V was pared by 5 bases and J by 3 bases, with 17 bases between. The V gene's germline CDR1 is SGHAT and CDR2 FQNNGV. The CDR3 spans 15 residues.

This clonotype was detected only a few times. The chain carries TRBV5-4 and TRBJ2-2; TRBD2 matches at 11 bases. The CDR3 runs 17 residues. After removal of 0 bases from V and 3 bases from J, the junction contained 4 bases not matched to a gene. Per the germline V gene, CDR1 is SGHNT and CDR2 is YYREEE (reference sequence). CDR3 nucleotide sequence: TGTGCCAGCAGCTTGGAACTAGCGGGAGCGCACACCGGGGAGCTGTTTTTT. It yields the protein CASSLELAGAHTGELFF.